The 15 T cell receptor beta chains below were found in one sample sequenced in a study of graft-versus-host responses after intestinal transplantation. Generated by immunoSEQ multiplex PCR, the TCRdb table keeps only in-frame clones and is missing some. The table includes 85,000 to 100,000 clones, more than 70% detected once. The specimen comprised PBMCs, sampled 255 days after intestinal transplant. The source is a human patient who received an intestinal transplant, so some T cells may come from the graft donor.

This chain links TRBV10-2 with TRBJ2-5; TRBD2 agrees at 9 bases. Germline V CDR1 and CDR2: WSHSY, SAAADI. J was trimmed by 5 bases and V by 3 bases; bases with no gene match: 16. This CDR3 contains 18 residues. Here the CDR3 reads CASSEGVTSGTFWETQYF. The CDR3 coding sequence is TGCGCCAGCAGTGAAGGCGTGACTAGCGGTACCTTTTGGGAGACCCAGTACTTC.

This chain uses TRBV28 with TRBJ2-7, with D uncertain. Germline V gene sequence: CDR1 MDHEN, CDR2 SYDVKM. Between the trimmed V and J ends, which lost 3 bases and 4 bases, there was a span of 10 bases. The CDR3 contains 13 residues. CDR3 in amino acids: CASSLGTGYEQYF. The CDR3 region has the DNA TGTGCCAGCAGTTTGGGAACCGGATACGAGCAGTACTTC.

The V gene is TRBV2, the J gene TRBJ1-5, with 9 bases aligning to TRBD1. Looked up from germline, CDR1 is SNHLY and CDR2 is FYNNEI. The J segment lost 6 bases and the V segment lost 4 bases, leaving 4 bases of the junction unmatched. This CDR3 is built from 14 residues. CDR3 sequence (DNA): TGTGCCAGCAGTGCAGACAGGGGGGTTCAGCCCCAGCATTTT. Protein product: CASSADRGVQPQHF. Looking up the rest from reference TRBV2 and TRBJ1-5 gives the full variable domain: EPEVTQTPSHQVTQMGQEVILRCVPISNHLYFYWYRQILGQKVEFLVSFYNNEISEKSEIFDDQFSVERPDGSNFTLKIRSTKLEDSAMYFCASSADRGVQPQHFGDGTRLSIL.

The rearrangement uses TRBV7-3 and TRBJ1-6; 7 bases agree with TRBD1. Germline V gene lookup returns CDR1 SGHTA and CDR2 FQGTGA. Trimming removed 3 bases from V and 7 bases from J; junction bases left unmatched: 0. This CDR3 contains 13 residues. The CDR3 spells CASSLTGNSPLHF. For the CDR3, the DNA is TGTGCCAGCAGCTTGACAGGGAATTCACCCCTCCACTTT.

CDR3 amino acids: CASSLHRGGTDTQYF. For the CDR3, the DNA is TGTGCCAGTAGTCTCCACAGGGGTGGGACAGATACGCAGTATTTT. V is TRBV19 and J is TRBJ2-3, with 7 bases identical to TRBD1. The CDR3 is 15 residues long. Trimming at V came to 5 bases and at J to 3 bases, leaving 8 bases not matched to a gene. Germline V CDR1 and CDR2: LNHDA, SQIVND (reference sequence).

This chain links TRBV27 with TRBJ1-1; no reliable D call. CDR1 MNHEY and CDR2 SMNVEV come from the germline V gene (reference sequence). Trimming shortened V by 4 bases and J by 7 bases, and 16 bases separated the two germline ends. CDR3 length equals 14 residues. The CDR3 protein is CASSWEGKEGEAFF. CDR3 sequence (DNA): TGTGCCAGCAGTTGGGAGGGAAAAGAGGGTGAAGCTTTCTTT.

Here the CDR3 reads CASSFIGKGYGYTF. CDR3 in DNA: TGTGCCAGCAGTTTTATCGGCAAAGGATATGGCTACACCTTC. The chain is built from TRBV28 and TRBJ1-2; D not resolved. Per the germline V gene, CDR1 is MDHEN and CDR2 is SYDVKM. The CDR3 consists of 14 residues. V dropped 3 bases and J dropped 5 bases, with 13 bases sitting between them.

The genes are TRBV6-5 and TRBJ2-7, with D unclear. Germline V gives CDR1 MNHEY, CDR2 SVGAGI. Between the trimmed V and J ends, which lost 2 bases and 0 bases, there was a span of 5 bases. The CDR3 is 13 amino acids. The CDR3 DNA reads TGTGCCAGCAGTTACGGTCCCTCCTACGAGCAGTACTTC. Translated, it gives CASSYGPSYEQYF.

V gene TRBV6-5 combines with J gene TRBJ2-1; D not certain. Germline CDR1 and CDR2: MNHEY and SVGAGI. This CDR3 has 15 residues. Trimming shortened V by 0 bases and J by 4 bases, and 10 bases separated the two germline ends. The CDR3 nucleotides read TGTGCCAGCAGTTACTCGATATCCCAGTACAATGAGCAGTTCTTC. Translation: CASSYSISQYNEQFF.

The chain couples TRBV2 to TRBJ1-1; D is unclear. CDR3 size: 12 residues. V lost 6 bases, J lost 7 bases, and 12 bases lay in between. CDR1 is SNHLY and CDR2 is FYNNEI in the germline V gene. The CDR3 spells CASSPQEDEAFF. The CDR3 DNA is TGTGCCAGCAGCCCCCAAGAGGATGAAGCTTTCTTT.

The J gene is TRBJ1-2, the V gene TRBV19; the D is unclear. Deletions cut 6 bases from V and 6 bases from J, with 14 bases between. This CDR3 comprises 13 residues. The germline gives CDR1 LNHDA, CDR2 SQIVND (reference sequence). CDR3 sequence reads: CASSRAGVHGYTF. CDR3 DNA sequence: TGTGCCAGTAGCCGTGCAGGAGTTCATGGCTACACCTTC. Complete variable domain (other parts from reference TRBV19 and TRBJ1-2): DGGITQSPKYLFRKEGQNVTLSCEQNLNHDAMYWYRQDPGQGLRLIYYSQIVNDFQKGDIAEGYSVSREKKESFPLTVTSAQKNPTAFYLCASSRAGVHGYTFGSGTRLTVV.

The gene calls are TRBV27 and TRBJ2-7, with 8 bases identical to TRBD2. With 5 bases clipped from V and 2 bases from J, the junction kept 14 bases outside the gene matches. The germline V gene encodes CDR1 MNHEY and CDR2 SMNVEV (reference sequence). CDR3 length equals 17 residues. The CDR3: CASSAHNIAGTTYEQYF. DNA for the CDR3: TGTGCCAGCAGTGCACATAACATAGCGGGGACGACCTACGAGCAGTACTTC.

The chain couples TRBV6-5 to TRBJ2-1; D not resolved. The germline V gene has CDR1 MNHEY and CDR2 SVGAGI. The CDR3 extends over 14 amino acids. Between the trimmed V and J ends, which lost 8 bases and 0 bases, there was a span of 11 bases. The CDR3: CASAQSSSYNEQFF. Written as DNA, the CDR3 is TGTGCCAGCGCCCAGTCCTCCTCCTACAATGAGCAGTTCTTC.

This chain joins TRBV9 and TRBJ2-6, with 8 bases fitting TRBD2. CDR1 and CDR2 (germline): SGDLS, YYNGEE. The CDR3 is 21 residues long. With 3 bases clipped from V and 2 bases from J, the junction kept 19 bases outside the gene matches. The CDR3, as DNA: TGTGCCAGCAGCGCGGCCGACTCCGGACTAGCTAGTCCCCCTGGGGCCAACGTCCTGACTTTC. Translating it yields CASSAADSGLASPPGANVLTF. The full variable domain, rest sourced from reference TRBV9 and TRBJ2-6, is DSGVTQTPKHLITATGQRVTLRCSPRSGDLSVYWYQQSLDQGLQFLIQYYNGEERAKGNILERFSAQQFPDLHSELNLSSLELGDSALYFCASSAADSGLASPPGANVLTFGAGSRLTVL.

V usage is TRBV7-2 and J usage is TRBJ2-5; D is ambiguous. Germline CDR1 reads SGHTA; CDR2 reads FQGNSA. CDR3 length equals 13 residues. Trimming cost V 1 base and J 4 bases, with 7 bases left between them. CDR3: CASSLEPLETQYF. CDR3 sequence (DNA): TGTGCCAGCAGCTTAGAACCTCTAGAGACCCAGTACTTC.